A selection of T cell receptor beta chains follows, all from one sample in a study of blood T cell repertoires in COVID-19. Sequencing was performed with immunoSEQ multiplex PCR; in TCRdb, only in-frame clones are kept and a portion is missing. The sample has around 220,000 clones; roughly nine tenths are singletons. The sample was peripheral blood. These receptors all stem from a man in his forties with active or convalescent COVID-19. Each CDR3 is given with its conserved first and last residue. D genes are given only for firm matches. A clone size is listed for some rows: how often the clone was seen (once, few, many), or a class if it is expanded.

j_gene | abundance | v_gene | d_gene | CDR3aa | CDR3nt
TRBJ2-5 | - | TRBV25-1 | TRBD1 | CASSDPGQGFKETQYF | TGTGCCAGCAGTGATCCGGGACAGGGGTTTAAGGAGACCCAGTACTTC
TRBJ2-7 | - | TRBV7-9 | - | CASSPPGGGDEQYF | TGTGCCAGCAGCCCCCCGGGGGGCGGCGACGAGCAGTACTTC
TRBJ2-3 | few | TRBV28 | - | CASSFGGIRTDTQYF | TGTGCCAGCAGTTTTGGAGGGATCCGCACAGATACGCAGTATTTT
TRBJ2-7 | - | TRBV27 | TRBD2 | CASSSGYMGGEQYF | TGTGCCAGCAGTTCTGGGTACATGGGGGGGGAGCAGTACTTC
TRBJ2-7 | - | TRBV30 | - | CAWSSSTGEQYF | TGTGCCTGGAGTAGCTCCACAGGCGAGCAGTACTTC
TRBJ1-2 | - | TRBV19 | TRBD1 | CASSMTPGGDGYTF | TGTGCCAGTAGTATGACCCCAGGGGGAGATGGCTACACCTTC
TRBJ1-2 | once | TRBV27 | TRBD1 | CASSSKRTGAYGYTF | TGTGCCAGCAGTTCAAAAAGGACAGGGGCATATGGCTACACCTTC
TRBJ2-5 | - | TRBV9 | - | CASSPAARETQYF | TGTGCCAGCAGCCCCGCGGCCCGAGAGACCCAGTACTTC
TRBJ2-5 | - | TRBV10-2 | TRBD2 | CASRIAGGHETQYF | TGCGCCAGCCGTATAGCGGGGGGCCACGAGACCCAGTACTTC
TRBJ2-1 | - | TRBV28 | - | CASSQGGGTSYNEQFF | TGTGCCAGCAGTCAAGGGGGGGGGACATCCTACAATGAGCAGTTCTTC
TRBJ1-1 | - | TRBV11-1 | - | CASSSSSFGTEAFF | TGTGCCAGCAGCTCCTCCAGTTTTGGCACTGAAGCTTTCTTT
TRBJ2-5 | - | TRBV7-9 | - | CASSTQTGPQETQYF | TGTGCCAGCAGCACGCAAACAGGGCCCCAAGAGACCCAGTACTTC
TRBJ1-5 | - | TRBV27 | - | CASSFSGSVQPQHF | TGTGCCAGCAGTTTTTCGGGAAGCGTCCAGCCCCAGCATTTT
TRBJ2-1 | - | TRBV5-6 | TRBD2 | CASSLVAGGAGNEQFF | TGTGCCAGCAGCTTGGTAGCGGGAGGGGCGGGTAATGAGCAGTTCTTC
TRBJ2-1 | - | TRBV7-3 | TRBD1 | CASSLPGQGAVNEQFF | TGTGCCAGCAGCTTACCCGGACAGGGGGCGGTCAATGAGCAGTTCTTC
TRBJ2-7 | - | TRBV30 | - | CAWSALGSIFYEQYF | TGTGCCTGGAGTGCCCTGGGCTCAATTTTCTACGAGCAGTACTTC
TRBJ2-1 | - | TRBV4-1 | TRBD1 | CASSQATGGVFSGGSEQFF | TGCGCCAGCAGCCAGGCCACAGGGGGCGTTTTTTCGGGGGGTAGTGAGCAGTTCTTC
TRBJ2-3 | - | TRBV19 | - | CASSTRSGDTQYF | TGTGCCAGTAGTACCAGAAGCGGAGATACGCAGTATTTT
TRBJ2-5 | - | TRBV28 | - | CASSLRMRAGETQYF | TGTGCCAGCAGTTTAAGAATGAGGGCGGGGGAGACCCAGTACTTC
TRBJ1-1 | - | TRBV28 | - | CASSLITEAFF | TGTGCCAGCAGTTTAATAACTGAAGCTTTCTTT
TRBJ2-7 | - | TRBV7-6 | - | CASSLASGTVSYEQYF | TGTGCCAGCAGCTTAGCCTCTGGAACAGTTTCCTACGAGCAGTACTTC
TRBJ2-7 | - | TRBV20-1 | TRBD2 | CSASKREGRYEQYF | TGCAGTGCTAGTAAACGGGAGGGCCGGTACGAGCAGTACTTC
TRBJ1-5 | - | TRBV28 | - | CASSLLQGSGNQPQHF | TGTGCCAGCAGTTTATTGCAGGGGAGCGGCAATCAGCCCCAGCATTTT
TRBJ1-4 | - | TRBV9 | - | CASSVGGLREEKLFF | TGTGCCAGCAGCGTGGGAGGGCTACGAGAGGAAAAACTGTTTTTT
TRBJ2-1 | - | TRBV11-3 | - | CASSARTVYNEQFF | TGTGCCAGCAGCGCTAGGACAGTATACAATGAGCAGTTCTTC
TRBJ1-2 | - | TRBV5-1 | - | CASSIGGVAELNYGYTF | TGCGCCAGCAGCATCGGAGGGGTGGCTGAATTAAACTATGGCTACACCTTC
TRBJ2-7 | - | TRBV27 | - | CASSLWGDEQYF | TGTGCCAGCAGTTTGTGGGGCGACGAGCAGTACTTC
TRBJ1-2 | few | TRBV4-2 | TRBD1 | CASSQDGDRRGYTF | TGTGCCAGCAGCCAAGATGGGGACAGACGAGGCTACACCTTC
TRBJ2-1 | - | TRBV7-8 | TRBD2 | CASSSPIAGVYNEQFF | TGTGCCAGCAGCTCGCCGATAGCGGGAGTCTACAATGAGCAGTTCTTC
TRBJ2-2 | - | TRBV18 | TRBD2 | CASSPPGLAGNFGELFF | TGTGCCAGCTCACCACCGGGCCTAGCGGGAAATTTCGGGGAGCTGTTTTTT
TRBJ2-1 | - | TRBV28 | TRBD1 | CASCEGTGYNEQFF | TGTGCCAGCTGTGAGGGGACAGGGTACAATGAGCAGTTCTTC
TRBJ2-1 | - | TRBV19 | - | CASSIGSLNEQFF | TGTGCCAGTAGTATTGGCTCCCTGAATGAGCAGTTCTTC
TRBJ1-1 | - | TRBV19 | - | CASSMGLGTEAFF | TGTGCCAGTAGTATGGGCCTGGGCACTGAAGCTTTCTTT
TRBJ1-1 | few | TRBV20-1 | - | CSQTFRTEAFF | TGCAGTCAGACTTTCCGGACTGAAGCTTTCTTT
TRBJ2-1 | - | TRBV11-3 | - | CASSLAGQPNEQFF | TGTGCCAGCAGCTTGGCGGGACAGCCCAATGAGCAGTTCTTC
TRBJ1-6 | - | TRBV12-3/TRBV12-4 | - | CASRSSNNSPLHF | TGTGCCAGCAGATCGAGTAATAATTCACCCCTCCACTTT
TRBJ1-2 | - | TRBV5-8 | - | CASSLMLGGLGGYTF | TGTGCCAGCAGCTTGATGCTCGGGGGGCTCGGAGGCTACACCTTC
TRBJ2-2 | - | TRBV28 | TRBD1 | CASSFQDRVTGELFF | TGTGCCAGCAGTTTCCAGGACAGGGTAACCGGGGAGCTGTTTTTT
TRBJ1-1 | - | TRBV5-1 | - | CASSHGTPYLMNTEAFF | TGCGCCAGCAGCCACGGGACACCTTACTTAATGAACACTGAAGCTTTCTTT
TRBJ2-5 | once | TRBV6-4 | TRBD2 | CASSALAGGQETQYF | TGTGCCAGCAGCGCCCTAGCGGGGGGCCAAGAGACCCAGTACTTC
TRBJ1-6 | - | TRBV5-1 | - | CASSPERRGGGEAYNSPLHF | TGCGCCAGCAGCCCGGAGAGGAGGGGAGGGGGTGAGGCCTATAATTCACCCCTCCACTTT
TRBJ2-7 | - | TRBV27 | TRBD2 | CASSLSGVSSYEQYF | TGTGCCAGCAGTTTAAGCGGGGTGAGCTCCTACGAGCAGTACTTC
TRBJ1-1 | - | TRBV7-2 | TRBD1 | CASSPPGQGGEAFF | TGTGCCAGCAGCCCGCCGGGACAGGGTGGTGAAGCTTTCTTT
TRBJ1-1 | once | TRBV5-1 | TRBD1 | CASSLLRGLKTEAFF | TGCGCCAGCAGCCTCCTCAGGGGGTTGAAAACTGAAGCTTTCTTT
TRBJ1-2 | - | TRBV11-2 | TRBD1 | CASSLTGVGYTF | TGTGCCAGCAGCTTAACAGGGGTTGGCTACACCTTC
TRBJ2-7 | once | TRBV5-6 | - | CASSLYGVSATTYEQYF | TGTGCCAGCAGCTTGTACGGTGTCTCCGCGACTACCTACGAGCAGTACTTC
TRBJ2-7 | once | TRBV5-1 | - | CASTGLGDYEQYF | TGCGCCAGCACGGGACTTGGGGACTACGAGCAGTACTTC
TRBJ1-1 | - | TRBV25-1 | TRBD1 | CASSEPRTGPGAFF | TGTGCCAGCAGTGAACCCCGGACAGGGCCGGGGGCTTTCTTT
TRBJ1-2 | - | TRBV3-1/TRBV3-2 | TRBD1 | CASSRTGEGYTF | TGTGCCAGCAGCCGGACAGGGGAAGGCTACACCTTC
TRBJ2-7 | - | TRBV7-2 | TRBD2 | CASSLVVGLAGHEQYF | TGTGCCAGCAGCTTAGTGGTGGGACTAGCGGGCCACGAGCAGTACTTC
TRBJ1-2 | - | TRBV14 | TRBD1 | CASSQEGERGRLDYGYTF | TGTGCCAGCAGCCAAGAAGGGGAAAGGGGGCGCTTAGACTATGGCTACACCTTC
TRBJ2-3 | - | TRBV15 | - | CATAGQSTDTQYF | TGTGCCACTGCAGGACAGAGCACAGATACGCAGTATTTT
TRBJ1-4 | - | TRBV5-6 | - | CASSGGVATNEKLFF | TGTGCCAGCAGCGGGGGGGTCGCAACTAATGAAAAACTGTTTTTT
TRBJ2-1 | - | TRBV30 | TRBD1 | CAWGGQGFYNEQFF | TGTGCCTGGGGGGGACAGGGCTTCTACAATGAGCAGTTCTTC
TRBJ1-1 | - | TRBV6-6 | - | CASRSGQNTEAFF | TGTGCCAGCAGATCCGGACAGAACACTGAAGCTTTCTTT
TRBJ2-7 | - | TRBV7-9 | - | CASSSALTSLYEQYF | TGTGCCAGCAGCTCGGCACTGACTAGTCTCTACGAGCAGTACTTC
TRBJ2-3 | - | TRBV30 | - | CAWSHQRRASRITDTQYF | TGTGCCTGGAGTCACCAAAGGAGGGCTAGCCGAATCACAGATACGCAGTATTTT